The 16 T cell receptor beta chains given below trace back to one sample, sequenced in a study of vaccination effects on CD4 cells after COVID-19. Measured with immunoSEQ multiplex PCR; TCRdb has only the in-frame clones, and not every one. The sample has approximately 37,000 clones, under 85% seen once; the top ten hold 3%. No antigen has been assigned to these receptors. Having been cultured for around ten days, the cells underwent CD4+ T cell isolation. The sequences come from CD4+ T cells from PBMCs cultured without peptide, collected before COVID-19 vaccination. The receptors come from a human donor who received a COVID-19 vaccine.

The chain has TRBV18 and TRBJ2-3; TRBD1 matches 10 bases. The V gene's germline CDR1 is KGHSH and CDR2 LQKENI. Trimming took 2 bases from V and 2 from J; bases not matched to a gene: 7. The CDR3 has 17 amino acids. In DNA form, the CDR3 reads TGTGCCAGCTCACCATTTTGGGGGACAGGGGTCACAGATACGCAGTATTTT. It yields the protein CASSPFWGTGVTDTQYF.

This chain uses TRBV29-1 with TRBJ1-3; TRBD1 might be the D (5 bases). The germline V gene has CDR1 SQVTM and CDR2 ANQGSEA. The V end was cut by 6 bases, the J end by 0 bases, with 12 bases between. CDR3 length: 14 amino acids. CDR3 bases: TGCAGCGTCTCCGGGACGACCTCTGGAAACACCATATATTTT. Encoded protein: CSVSGTTSGNTIYF. The full variable domain, its missing parts supplied by reference TRBV29-1 and TRBJ1-3, is SAVISQKPSRDICQRGTSLTIQCQVDSQVTMMFWYRQQPGQSLTLIATANQGSEATYESGFVIDKFPISRPNLTFSTLTVSNMSPEDSSIYLCSVSGTTSGNTIYFGEGSWLTVV.

The chain has TRBV18 and TRBJ1-1; D not resolved. V gave up 3 bases and J gave up 4 bases, with 6 bases separating them. Germline-derived CDR1 and CDR2 are KGHSH and LQKENI. The CDR3 contains 12 residues. CDR3 sequence (DNA): TGTGCCAGCTCACCGGGGTTCACTGAAGCTTTCTTT. This sequence encodes CASSPGFTEAFF.

This clone was seen a handful of times. CDR3 DNA sequence: TGTGCCAGCACCCCCGACGGGGGGCTTAGCTATGGCTACACCTTC. Amino acid sequence: CASTPDGGLSYGYTF. The V gene is TRBV6-5, the J gene TRBJ1-2; a possible D gene is TRBD1 (6 bases). The germline V and J ends were trimmed by 7 bases and 4 bases, with 19 bases remaining between them. CDR1 and CDR2 from the germline V gene are MNHEY and SVGAGI. The CDR3 is made up of 15 amino acids.

This rearrangement joins TRBV5-1 to TRBJ2-7; 7 bases map to TRBD1. This CDR3 comprises 15 residues. Trimming removed 4 bases from V and 5 bases from J; junction bases left unmatched: 12. The germline gives CDR1 SGHRS, CDR2 YFSETQ. The CDR3: CASSRPLGQGDEQYF. CDR3 coding DNA: TGCGCCAGCAGCCGCCCGTTAGGGCAGGGGGACGAGCAGTACTTC.

The V and J genes are TRBV18 and TRBJ1-2; unclear D gene. CDR1 KGHSH and CDR2 LQKENI come from the germline V gene. The CDR3 length is 14 residues. V lost 2 bases, J lost 4 bases, and 11 bases lay in between. In nucleotides, the CDR3 is TGTGCCAGCTCACCAGCTGGGGTAGGCTATGGCTACACCTTC. This codes for CASSPAGVGYGYTF.

This sequence joins TRBV28 and TRBJ2-1; D is uncertain. The V end was cut by 6 bases, the J end by 3 bases, with 12 bases between. CDR1 and CDR2 from the germline V gene are MDHEN and SYDVKM. The CDR3 totals 14 residues. CDR3 DNA: TGTGCCAGCAGCGTCGGTAGCAACTACAATGAGCAGTTCTTC. As protein: CASSVGSNYNEQFF.

This clone was recorded a few times. The chain links TRBV6-6 to TRBJ2-7, with 8 bases that match TRBD1. The V gene's germline CDR1 is MNHNY and CDR2 SVGAGI (reference sequence). The CDR3 has 14 residues. V lost 4 bases, J lost 3 bases, and 5 bases stayed unmatched. Written as DNA, the CDR3 is TGTGCCAGCAGTTCCCAGGGGGCCGTCTACGAGCAGTACTTC. This codes for CASSSQGAVYEQYF.

The chain links TRBV7-3 to TRBJ2-3, with D perhaps assigned TRBD1 or TRBD2 (5 bases each). V lost 1 base to trimming and J lost 3 bases, with 11 bases between them. The CDR3 sequence is 15 residues long. CDR1 is SGHTA, CDR2 FQGTGA, per germline. The CDR3 region is CASSLKRGGTDTQYF. CDR3 coding DNA: TGTGCCAGCAGCTTAAAACGGGGCGGGACAGATACGCAGTATTTT. Together with reference TRBV7-3 and TRBJ2-3, the CDR3 gives the full variable domain: GAGVSQTPSNKVTEKGKYVELRCDPISGHTALYWYRQSLGQGPEFLIYFQGTGAADDSGLPNDRFFAVRPEGSVSTLKIQRTERGDSAVYLCASSLKRGGTDTQYFGPGTRLTVL.

The V and J genes are TRBV5-4 and TRBJ1-2; possibly TRBD1 for D (6 bases). CDR1 and CDR2 from the germline V gene are SGHNT and YYREEE (reference sequence). The CDR3 loop spans 15 amino acids. V dropped 4 bases and J dropped 2 bases, with 15 bases sitting between them. CDR3 sequence reads: CASSRTYGQNYGYTF. The CDR3 nucleotides read TGTGCCAGCAGCCGGACCTACGGACAGAACTATGGCTACACCTTC.

The rearrangement links TRBV6-1 to TRBJ1-1, with no clear D. The CDR3 consists of 14 residues. Germline assignment: CDR1 MNHNS and CDR2 SASEGT. Trimming pared 3 bases from V and 5 bases from J, leaving 13 bases between. In nucleotides, the CDR3 is TGTGCCAGCAGTGATCGAGACCCGAGAACTGAAGCTTTCTTT. Encoded protein: CASSDRDPRTEAFF.

V gene TRBV6-6 combines with J gene TRBJ2-7; D not resolved. V was pared by 0 bases and J by 0 bases, with 9 bases between. The germline V gene encodes CDR1 MNHNY and CDR2 SVGAGI (reference sequence). The CDR3 has 15 residues. The CDR3 nucleotides are TGTGCCAGCAGTTACTCTGGAGTTCCCTCCTACGAGCAGTACTTC. This gives the protein CASSYSGVPSYEQYF.

Here the CDR3 DNA reads TGTGCCAGCAGCCAAGATGGCCTCTATGGCTACACCTTC. Protein sequence: CASSQDGLYGYTF. The V gene is TRBV3-1 (or the pseudogene TRBV3-2), the J gene TRBJ1-2, with unresolved D. The CDR3 length is 13 residues. Germline CDR1 LGHDT, CDR2 YNNKEL (reference sequence). Trimming removed 0 bases at V and 4 bases at J, with 6 bases between.

In this sample, this clone turned up a few times. The junction shows a germline mismatch at one end, possibly a read error. The chain joins TRBV5-4 to TRBJ1-2; 8 bases map to TRBD1. The CDR3 sequence is 12 residues long. Germline V gene sequence: CDR1 SGHNT, CDR2 YYREEE (reference sequence). CDR3 loop: CASSFETGAVVF. The CDR3 region has the DNA TGTGCCAGCAGCTTCGAGACAGGGGCGGTCGTCTTC.

The rearrangement uses TRBV6-1 and TRBJ1-5; 12 bases align to TRBD1. Trimming removed 0 bases from V and 0 bases from J; junction bases left unmatched: 6. The V gene's germline CDR1 is MNHNS and CDR2 SASEGT. The CDR3 runs to 19 residues. CDR3 sequence: CASSEAGQGAIYSNQPQHF. Written as DNA, the CDR3 is TGTGCCAGCAGTGAAGCGGGACAGGGGGCGATTTATAGCAATCAGCCCCAGCATTTT.

J is TRBJ2-1 and V is TRBV15; tentative D call: TRBD2 (6 bases). CDR3 size: 15 residues. V lost 0 bases and J lost 1, with 7 bases in between. Germline CDR1 reads LNHNV; CDR2 reads YYDKDF (reference sequence). The CDR3 here is CATSRELASYNEQFF. The DNA of the CDR3 is TGTGCCACCAGCAGAGAACTAGCTTCCTACAATGAGCAGTTCTTC.